This T cell receptor beta chain is from a study of shared clonotypes between healthy human individuals. The CDR3 runs 13 residues. The V segment lost 6 bases and the J segment 5 bases; nucleotides outside the gene matches: 7. Germline V CDR1 and CDR2: PRHDT, FYEKMQ (reference sequence). Notes on the study in general: Of the naive CD4 clonotypes, around 5.2% were shared across a few donors.

Sequencing was performed with immunoSEQ multiplex PCR; in TCRdb, only in-frame clones are kept and a portion is missing. The sample records roughly 2 million clones, approximately 94% being singletons. As for this clone: The target antigen is unknown.

Naive CD8 cells were CD45RO-negative, positively selected for CCR7, excluding terminally differentiated effector memory CD45RA+ cells. Donors were Caucasian adults residing in Nashville, Tennessee, USA. Sample: naive CD8+ T cells sorted from blood. This clonotype was sampled from a man younger than 35 in good health. This sequence joins TRBV13 and TRBJ2-7; TRBD1 aligns across 7 bases. CDR3 nucleotides: TGTGCCAGCAGTAAGACAGGGATAGACGAGCAGTACTTC. The encoded protein is CASSKTGIDEQYF.